This is a list of T cell receptor beta chains from one sample in a study of blood T cell repertoires in COVID-19. The method was immunoSEQ multiplex PCR; TCRdb's version includes in-frame clones alone and lacks a portion of them. Of 40,000 to 55,000 clones in the sample, more than 65% were seen once. Sample: peripheral blood. Source of these receptors: a woman between 65 and 79 years old with acute or convalescent COVID-19. The CDR3 runs from the conserved cysteine through the conserved F or W. The order of the fields is CDR3 length, D gene, J gene, V gene, clone size, CDR3 DNA, CDR3 protein. D genes are given only for firm matches. The size field is filled for only some rows; it gives once, few, many or a size class.

cdr3_length: 14
d_call: TRBD1
j_call: TRBJ1-1
v_call: TRBV7-6
clone_size: NA
cdr3_nt: TGTGCCAGCAGCTTTAGCAGGGGGCTGACTGAAGCTTTCTTT
cdr3_aa: CASSFSRGLTEAFF

cdr3_length: 13
d_call: NA
j_call: TRBJ1-5
v_call: TRBV7-2
clone_size: NA
cdr3_nt: TGTGCCAGCAGCACCCGACAGAATCAGCCCCAGCATTTT
cdr3_aa: CASSTRQNQPQHF

cdr3_length: 15
d_call: NA
j_call: TRBJ1-5
v_call: TRBV28
clone_size: NA
cdr3_nt: TGTGCCAGCAGTTTGGTGGGGCTCGGAACTCAGCCCCAGCATTTT
cdr3_aa: CASSLVGLGTQPQHF

cdr3_length: 19
d_call: TRBD2
j_call: TRBJ2-3
v_call: TRBV4-2
clone_size: NA
cdr3_nt: TGTGCCAGCAGCCAAGCGGCGGGAGGGCCTAGTTTTGTTGGTGATACGCAGTATTTT
cdr3_aa: CASSQAAGGPSFVGDTQYF

cdr3_length: 15
d_call: TRBD1
j_call: TRBJ1-2
v_call: TRBV19
clone_size: NA
cdr3_nt: TGTGCCAGTAGGTATCTCCAGACAGGGAACTATGGCTACACCTTC
cdr3_aa: CASRYLQTGNYGYTF

cdr3_length: 14
d_call: NA
j_call: TRBJ1-2
v_call: TRBV7-9
clone_size: NA
cdr3_nt: TGTGCCAGCAGCTTAGCACAACCAGGCTATGGCTACACCTTC
cdr3_aa: CASSLAQPGYGYTF

cdr3_length: 15
d_call: TRBD1
j_call: TRBJ1-1
v_call: TRBV30
clone_size: NA
cdr3_nt: TGTGCCTGGAGTTCAGGGGGCTATATGAACACTGAAGCTTTCTTT
cdr3_aa: CAWSSGGYMNTEAFF

cdr3_length: 15
d_call: NA
j_call: TRBJ2-7
v_call: TRBV19
clone_size: NA
cdr3_nt: TGTGCCAGTAGTATTTTAATGGCAGAACCCTACGAGCAGTACTTC
cdr3_aa: CASSILMAEPYEQYF

cdr3_length: 16
d_call: TRBD2
j_call: TRBJ2-5
v_call: TRBV4-2
clone_size: NA
cdr3_nt: TGTGCCAGCAGCCCTGGGACTAGCGGGAGACGAGAGACCCAGTACTTC
cdr3_aa: CASSPGTSGRRETQYF

cdr3_length: 15
d_call: NA
j_call: TRBJ2-1
v_call: TRBV6-4
clone_size: NA
cdr3_nt: TGTGCCAGCAGTGACTCGACGGGAAGGTTCAATGAGCAGTTCTTC
cdr3_aa: CASSDSTGRFNEQFF

cdr3_length: 14
d_call: NA
j_call: TRBJ1-1
v_call: TRBV19
clone_size: NA
cdr3_nt: TGTGCCAGTACCCCGGGACACACGAACACTGAAGCTTTCTTT
cdr3_aa: CASTPGHTNTEAFF

cdr3_length: 16
d_call: NA
j_call: TRBJ1-3
v_call: TRBV28
clone_size: NA
cdr3_nt: TGTGCCAGCAGCGTTATGGACAACGACTCTGGAAACACCATATATTTT
cdr3_aa: CASSVMDNDSGNTIYF

cdr3_length: 14
d_call: NA
j_call: TRBJ1-5
v_call: TRBV5-5
clone_size: NA
cdr3_nt: TGTGCCAGCAGCTTGGAGCGGGGTAATCAGCCCCAGCATTTT
cdr3_aa: CASSLERGNQPQHF

cdr3_length: 15
d_call: TRBD2
j_call: TRBJ2-2
v_call: TRBV5-1
clone_size: NA
cdr3_nt: TGCGCCAGCAGCCACGGGACTACCAACACCGGGGAGCTGTTTTTT
cdr3_aa: CASSHGTTNTGELFF

cdr3_length: 13
d_call: NA
j_call: TRBJ1-1
v_call: TRBV18
clone_size: NA
cdr3_nt: TGTGCCAGCTCACCCTCAGGGAACACTGAAGCTTTCTTT
cdr3_aa: CASSPSGNTEAFF

cdr3_length: 16
d_call: TRBD1
j_call: TRBJ2-5
v_call: TRBV18
clone_size: NA
cdr3_nt: TGTGCCAGCTCACCACTCGCTGCCGGGACAGGGAAGACCCAGTACTTC
cdr3_aa: CASSPLAAGTGKTQYF

cdr3_length: 13
d_call: TRBD1
j_call: TRBJ2-5
v_call: TRBV18
clone_size: NA
cdr3_nt: TGTGCCAGCTCGGGACAGGGAGGAGAGACCCAGTACTTC
cdr3_aa: CASSGQGGETQYF

cdr3_length: 16
d_call: NA
j_call: TRBJ2-1
v_call: TRBV7-9
clone_size: NA
cdr3_nt: TGTGCCAGCAGCCGGGGGGGACAGAGCTCCTACAATGAGCAGTTCTTC
cdr3_aa: CASSRGGQSSYNEQFF

cdr3_length: 15
d_call: TRBD1
j_call: TRBJ1-2
v_call: TRBV24-1
clone_size: NA
cdr3_nt: TGTGCCACCAGTGGCGGGGACAGGGGTGAGTCTGGCTACACCTTC
cdr3_aa: CATSGGDRGESGYTF

cdr3_length: 15
d_call: TRBD1
j_call: TRBJ1-1
v_call: TRBV28
clone_size: once
cdr3_nt: TGTGCCAGCAGTCACCAGGACAGGGTGGCCACTGAAGCTTTCTTT
cdr3_aa: CASSHQDRVATEAFF

cdr3_length: 13
d_call: NA
j_call: TRBJ1-1
v_call: TRBV7-2
clone_size: NA
cdr3_nt: TGTGCCAGCAGCTGGGGACAGAACACTGAAGCTTTCTTT
cdr3_aa: CASSWGQNTEAFF

cdr3_length: 16
d_call: NA
j_call: TRBJ2-6
v_call: TRBV6-1
clone_size: NA
cdr3_nt: TGTGCCAGCAGTGCAGTTAGCGGCTCTGGGGCCAACGTCCTGACTTTC
cdr3_aa: CASSAVSGSGANVLTF

cdr3_length: 13
d_call: NA
j_call: TRBJ2-1
v_call: TRBV11-1
clone_size: NA
cdr3_nt: TGTGCCAGCAGCTTATTACGGTACAATGAGCAGTTCTTC
cdr3_aa: CASSLLRYNEQFF

cdr3_length: 14
d_call: NA
j_call: TRBJ2-3
v_call: TRBV6-5
clone_size: NA
cdr3_nt: TGTGCCAGCAGTTATAGTCAGGACACAGATACGCAGTATTTT
cdr3_aa: CASSYSQDTDTQYF

cdr3_length: 20
d_call: NA
j_call: TRBJ2-2
v_call: TRBV9
clone_size: NA
cdr3_nt: TGTGCCAGCAGCGTAGCCGGGGTCGGTTCGGCAGAGAAAAACACCGGGGAGCTGTTTTTT
cdr3_aa: CASSVAGVGSAEKNTGELFF

cdr3_length: 10
d_call: TRBD1
j_call: TRBJ1-1
v_call: TRBV6-6
clone_size: NA
cdr3_nt: TGTGCCAGCAGTCCAGGGGGAGCTTTCTTT
cdr3_aa: CASSPGGAFF

cdr3_length: 15
d_call: NA
j_call: TRBJ2-1
v_call: TRBV7-2
clone_size: once
cdr3_nt: TGTGCCAGCAGCTCGGACTCTGGCTCCTACAATGAGCAGTTCTTC
cdr3_aa: CASSSDSGSYNEQFF

cdr3_length: 14
d_call: TRBD1
j_call: TRBJ2-5
v_call: TRBV5-1
clone_size: few
cdr3_nt: TGCGCCAGCAGCAAGGGACAGTACCAAGAGACCCAGTACTTC
cdr3_aa: CASSKGQYQETQYF

cdr3_length: 13
d_call: NA
j_call: TRBJ2-1
v_call: TRBV4-3
clone_size: NA
cdr3_nt: TGCGCCAGCAGCCATTCCCGGGACTTTAGTCAGTTCTTC
cdr3_aa: CASSHSRDFSQFF

cdr3_length: 11
d_call: NA
j_call: TRBJ2-5
v_call: TRBV10-3
clone_size: NA
cdr3_nt: TGTGCCATCAAAACTCAAGAGACCCAGTACTTC
cdr3_aa: CAIKTQETQYF

cdr3_length: 15
d_call: NA
j_call: TRBJ2-1
v_call: TRBV7-3
clone_size: NA
cdr3_nt: TGTGCCAGCAGCTTAACCGGTCAGGGGAACAATGAGCAGTTCTTC
cdr3_aa: CASSLTGQGNNEQFF

cdr3_length: 15
d_call: NA
j_call: TRBJ1-6
v_call: TRBV28
clone_size: NA
cdr3_nt: TGTGCCAGCATCTCCACGGACACTTATAATTCACCCCTCCACTTT
cdr3_aa: CASISTDTYNSPLHF

cdr3_length: 15
d_call: TRBD2
j_call: TRBJ2-1
v_call: TRBV5-6
clone_size: NA
cdr3_nt: TGTGCCAGCAGCCCCCGGGACTACTCCTACAATGAGCAGTTCTTC
cdr3_aa: CASSPRDYSYNEQFF

cdr3_length: 19
d_call: NA
j_call: TRBJ2-1
v_call: TRBV21-1
clone_size: NA
cdr3_nt: TGTGCCAGCAGCAAACAAACACCCTTCGGCAAAAGCTCCTACAATGAGCGGTTCTTC
cdr3_aa: CASSKQTPFGKSSYNERFF

cdr3_length: 11
d_call: NA
j_call: TRBJ2-7
v_call: TRBV24-1
clone_size: NA
cdr3_nt: TGTGCCGCCGGTAGGGGCTACGAGCAGTACTTC
cdr3_aa: CAAGRGYEQYF

cdr3_length: 17
d_call: NA
j_call: TRBJ2-3
v_call: TRBV18
clone_size: few
cdr3_nt: TGTGCCAGCTCACCTTTGCTGGGGGGATCGGGCACAGATACGCAGTATTTT
cdr3_aa: CASSPLLGGSGTDTQYF

cdr3_length: 12
d_call: TRBD1
j_call: TRBJ1-2
v_call: TRBV6-4
clone_size: NA
cdr3_nt: TGTGCCAGCATGGACAGGGGGCACGGCTACACCTTC
cdr3_aa: CASMDRGHGYTF

cdr3_length: 13
d_call: TRBD1
j_call: TRBJ1-2
v_call: TRBV27
clone_size: NA
cdr3_nt: TGTGCCAGCAGCCTGACAGGGGTGGGCGGCTACACCTTC
cdr3_aa: CASSLTGVGGYTF

cdr3_length: 14
d_call: NA
j_call: TRBJ2-7
v_call: TRBV5-1
clone_size: NA
cdr3_nt: TGCGCCAGCAGCTTGACTCGCGGTACCTACGAGCAGTACTTC
cdr3_aa: CASSLTRGTYEQYF

cdr3_length: 15
d_call: TRBD1
j_call: TRBJ1-4
v_call: TRBV7-9
clone_size: NA
cdr3_nt: TGTGCCAGCAGCTTCCAGGGGGCGCTCCGCGAAAAACTGTTTTTT
cdr3_aa: CASSFQGALREKLFF

cdr3_length: 15
d_call: TRBD1
j_call: TRBJ1-5
v_call: TRBV24-1
clone_size: NA
cdr3_nt: TGTGCCACCAGTGGGGCGGGACAGGGTGGACAGCCCCAGCATTTT
cdr3_aa: CATSGAGQGGQPQHF

cdr3_length: 16
d_call: TRBD2
j_call: TRBJ2-7
v_call: TRBV19
clone_size: NA
cdr3_nt: TGTGCCAGTAGTTCGGGGACTAGCGGGAGAGGCTACGAGCAGTACTTC
cdr3_aa: CASSSGTSGRGYEQYF

cdr3_length: 14
d_call: NA
j_call: TRBJ1-4
v_call: TRBV28
clone_size: NA
cdr3_nt: TGTGCCAGCAGTTTTGGGGGGGCAGATGAAAAACTGTTTTTT
cdr3_aa: CASSFGGADEKLFF

cdr3_length: 15
d_call: NA
j_call: TRBJ1-1
v_call: TRBV28
clone_size: NA
cdr3_nt: TGTGCCAGCCTATCCTGGGAGGGCATGAACACTGAAGCTTTCTTT
cdr3_aa: CASLSWEGMNTEAFF

cdr3_length: 17
d_call: NA
j_call: TRBJ2-1
v_call: TRBV15
clone_size: NA
cdr3_nt: TGTGCCACCAGCAGAGAATGGGTCGGGAGCTCCTACAATGAGCAGTTCTTC
cdr3_aa: CATSREWVGSSYNEQFF

cdr3_length: 16
d_call: TRBD1
j_call: TRBJ1-6
v_call: TRBV5-1
clone_size: NA
cdr3_nt: TGCGCCAGCAGCAAACTTTCCGGGACAGGGCGTTCACCCCTCCACTTT
cdr3_aa: CASSKLSGTGRSPLHF

cdr3_length: 13
d_call: NA
j_call: TRBJ2-1
v_call: TRBV24-1
clone_size: NA
cdr3_nt: TGTGCCACCAGTGCCCGACTAGGCAATGAGCAGTTCTTC
cdr3_aa: CATSARLGNEQFF

cdr3_length: 14
d_call: NA
j_call: TRBJ1-2
v_call: TRBV6-5
clone_size: NA
cdr3_nt: TGTGCCACCATGGGATCGGGACTGAACTATGGCTACACCTTC
cdr3_aa: CATMGSGLNYGYTF

cdr3_length: 16
d_call: NA
j_call: TRBJ1-2
v_call: TRBV7-3
clone_size: medium-sized
cdr3_nt: TGTGCCAGCAGCTTAAACCCAGGGATTCCTAACTATGGCTACACCTTC
cdr3_aa: CASSLNPGIPNYGYTF

cdr3_length: 16
d_call: TRBD2
j_call: TRBJ2-7
v_call: TRBV18
clone_size: NA
cdr3_nt: TGTGCCAGCTCACCACGTCTAGCGGGAGGGGACTACGAGCAGTACTTC
cdr3_aa: CASSPRLAGGDYEQYF

cdr3_length: 15
d_call: NA
j_call: TRBJ1-2
v_call: TRBV7-3
clone_size: NA
cdr3_nt: TGTGCCAGCAGCTTAATCCCCTCCCCGGAGGACGGCTACACCTTC
cdr3_aa: CASSLIPSPEDGYTF

cdr3_length: 15
d_call: NA
j_call: TRBJ2-1
v_call: TRBV19
clone_size: NA
cdr3_nt: TGTGCCAGTAGTAAAGGCAGGGTAGAGGCACAAGAGCAGTTCTTC
cdr3_aa: CASSKGRVEAQEQFF

cdr3_length: 14
d_call: TRBD2
j_call: TRBJ2-7
v_call: TRBV11-2
clone_size: NA
cdr3_nt: TGTGCCAGCAGTATGCGACTAGCGGGAGACGAGCAGTACTTC
cdr3_aa: CASSMRLAGDEQYF

cdr3_length: 16
d_call: NA
j_call: TRBJ2-2
v_call: TRBV5-1
clone_size: NA
cdr3_nt: TGCGCCAGCAGCTTGGCAGGGATCCACGGAACCGGGGAGCTGTTTTTT
cdr3_aa: CASSLAGIHGTGELFF

cdr3_length: 14
d_call: TRBD2
j_call: TRBJ2-5
v_call: TRBV2
clone_size: once
cdr3_nt: TGTGCCACCCCAGCGGGAGGGCTACAAGAGACCCAGTACTTC
cdr3_aa: CATPAGGLQETQYF

cdr3_length: 13
d_call: TRBD1
j_call: TRBJ2-7
v_call: TRBV3-1/TRBV3-2
clone_size: NA
cdr3_nt: TGTGCCAGCAGCCCCCAGGGGGCTGGGGAGCAGTACTTC
cdr3_aa: CASSPQGAGEQYF